This entry concerns a single TCR beta chain. Some clones are missing from TCRdb's copy, which holds only in-frame ones; the method was immunoSEQ multiplex PCR. Here the sample spans 60,000 to 90,000 clones, approximately 82% being singletons. The CDR3 runs to 11 residues. With 6 bases removed from V and 6 bases from J, the gap between germline ends came to 11 bases. The germline V gene encodes CDR1 SQVTM and CDR2 ANQGSEA. This sample stems from a study of blood T cell repertoires in COVID-19. The chain recombines TRBV29-1 with TRBJ1-1, with D unclear. Sequences were obtained from peripheral blood. This receptor was obtained from a woman in her fifties or sixties with acute or convalescent COVID-19. This chain's CDR3 is CSVLLSAEAFF. CDR3 DNA sequence: TGCAGCGTGCTTTTATCGGCTGAAGCTTTCTTT.